The 19 T cell receptor beta chains below were found in one sample sequenced in a study of human T cells and chemical hapten exposure. TCRdb processed the RACE reads anew with MiXCR; each CDR3 protein has one entry. The profile covers around 160,000 distinct CDR3 sequences, with 14% appearing a single time and 1.5% to 2% taken by the ten largest. Time point in this sample: patch test 1, 2 weeks after DPC sensitization. As to treatment: therapeutic diphenylcyclopropenone sensitization with weekly scalp DPC. The material was whole blood, obtained in connection with sensitization to the hapten diphenylcyclopropenone (DPC). The source of these receptors is a woman in her 30s with alopecia areata. Some clones in this sample may be carry-over from other donors' samples.

This clonotype was found many times. This chain uses TRBV5-1 with TRBJ1-6; D remains ambiguous. V was shortened by 0 bases and J by 10 bases, with 17 bases between the two germline ends. CDR3 size: 16 residues. CDR1 is SGHRS, CDR2 YFSETQ, per germline. CDR3 in amino acids: CASSLAGQVVGSPLHF. DNA for the CDR3: TGCGCCAGCAGCTTGGCGGGTCAGGTGGTGGGCTCACCCCTCCACTTT. The complete variable domain, with remaining parts taken from reference TRBV5-1 and TRBJ1-6, reads KAGVTQTPRYLIKTRGQQVTLSCSPISGHRSVSWYQQTPGQGLQFLFEYFSETQRNKGNFPGRFSGRQFSNSRSEMNVSTLELGDSALYLCASSLAGQVVGSPLHFGNGTRLTVT.

V is TRBV14 and J is TRBJ1-1; D is unclear. V gave up 6 bases and J gave up 1 base, with 12 bases separating them. The CDR3 totals 14 residues. Germline values: CDR1 SGHDN, CDR2 FVKESK. The CDR3, as DNA: TGTGCCAGCAGGAAGGACTGGGCGAACACTGAAGCTTTCTTT. Its protein product is CASRKDWANTEAFF.

The chain recombines TRBV28 with TRBJ1-1; D might be TRBD1 (6 bases). Germline CDR1 reads MDHEN; CDR2 reads SYDVKM. Between the trimmed V and J ends, which lost 5 bases and 5 bases, there was a span of 12 bases. There are 13 residues in the CDR3. CDR3 protein: CASSPTGLTEAFF. The CDR3 DNA sequence: TGTGCCAGCAGTCCAACAGGGTTGACTGAAGCTTTCTTT. Supplemented by reference TRBV28 and TRBJ1-1, the full variable domain reads DVKVTQSSRYLVKRTGEKVFLECVQDMDHENMFWYRQDPGLGLRLIYFSYDVKMKEKGDIPEGYSVSREKKERFSLILESASTNQTSMYLCASSPTGLTEAFFGQGTRLTVV.

This clonotype occurred many times. The chain employs TRBV20-1 and TRBJ2-1; 8 bases fit TRBD2. The V and J ends lost 3 bases and 0 bases, in that order; junction bases with no gene match: 7. This CDR3 region has 16 residues. The V gene's germline CDR1 is DFQATT and CDR2 SNEGSKA (reference sequence). The CDR3 bases are TGCAGTGCTAGGTTTAGCGGGGATAACTCCTACAATGAGCAGTTCTTC. Translated: CSARFSGDNSYNEQFF.

The rearrangement uses TRBV4-1 and TRBJ1-1; the match to TRBD1 covers 7 bases. The ends lost 4 bases at V and 0 bases at J; junction bases unmatched: 5. The CDR3 sequence is 15 residues long. Germline loops: CDR1 MGHRA, CDR2 YSYEKL. The CDR3 DNA sequence: TGCGCCAGCAGCCGATCACAGGGGCTGAACACTGAAGCTTTCTTT. It encodes CASSRSQGLNTEAFF.

The rearrangement joins TRBV28 to TRBJ2-1; 9 nucleotides match TRBD2. J lost 4 bases, V lost 11 bases, and 9 bases had no gene match. CDR1 is MDHEN, CDR2 SYDVKM, per germline. The CDR3 runs to 14 residues. DNA for the CDR3: TGTGCCTCCGCGTGGAGCGGGGGGTACAATGAGCAGTTCTTC. Translated, it gives CASAWSGGYNEQFF.

This clonotype occurred once. The rearrangement links TRBV4-3 to TRBJ2-1; D unresolved. From germline, CDR1 is LGHNA and CDR2 YSLEER. The CDR3 is 15 amino acids. V was cut by 0 bases and J by 1 base, with 7 bases left in between. CDR3 nucleotides: TGCGCCAGCAGCCAAGAGCTGCAATCCTACAATGAGCAGTTCTTC. Encoded protein: CASSQELQSYNEQFF.

The V call is TRBV9, the J call TRBJ2-5; 8 bases match TRBD1. With V trimmed by 3 bases and J by 1 base, 2 bases remained unmatched. The CDR3 extends over 14 amino acids. Germline V gives CDR1 SGDLS, CDR2 YYNGEE. The CDR3 bases are TGTGCCAGCAGCGCGACAGGGGTCCAAGAGACCCAGTACTTC. It specifies CASSATGVQETQYF.

This chain uses TRBV20-1 with TRBJ2-5, with 11 bases that match TRBD2. From germline, CDR1 is DFQATT and CDR2 SNEGSKA (reference sequence). With V trimmed by 6 bases and J by 5 bases, 5 bases remained unmatched. The CDR3 loop spans 13 amino acids. As DNA, the CDR3 is TGCAGTGCCCGTAGCGGGGGGGAGGAGACCCAGTACTTC. Residues: CSARSGGEETQYF.

This chain joins TRBV5-1 and TRBJ1-2, with TRBD1 matching 7 bases. CDR1 and CDR2 (germline): SGHRS, YFSETQ. J was trimmed by 4 bases and V by 4 bases; bases with no gene match: 13. The length of the CDR3 is 16 residues. CDR3 protein: CASSREGTVGSYGYTF. Here the CDR3 DNA reads TGCGCCAGCAGCCGGGAAGGGACAGTTGGTTCCTATGGCTACACCTTC.

In the case of this clonotype: One end of the junction fails to match germline, which may point to a read error. The chain is built from TRBV18 and TRBJ1-1, with D maybe TRBD1 (5 bases). CDR1 and CDR2 (germline): KGHSH, LQKENI. The CDR3 has 15 amino acids. The CDR3 sequence is CANSPPWGTLTEAFF. The CDR3 DNA reads as TGTGCCAACTCACCACCGTGGGGGACCCTCACTGAAGCTTTCTTT.

The sample holds a few counts of this clonotype. The J gene is TRBJ2-1, the V gene TRBV7-3; D uncertain. Germline loops: CDR1 SGHTA, CDR2 FQGTGA. Trimming took 5 bases from V and 4 from J, leaving 9 bases between them. The CDR3 sequence is 13 residues long. The CDR3 DNA follows: TGTGCCAGCAGCGTGATGGGTTACAATGAGCAGTTCTTC. Translation: CASSVMGYNEQFF.

This clonotype turned up a few times. The genes are TRBV28 and TRBJ2-7; D gene uncertain. Between the trimmed V and J ends, which lost 6 bases and 2 bases, there was a span of 17 bases. Germline-derived CDR1 and CDR2 are MDHEN and SYDVKM. The CDR3 runs to 15 residues. CDR3 bases: TGTGCCAGCAGCCCCGGCAGGAGAGGAACCTACGAGCAGTACTTC. Encoded protein: CASSPGRRGTYEQYF.

This clonotype has just a few counts. This rearrangement joins TRBV4-2 to TRBJ1-5; a weak D match, TRBD1 (6 bases). CDR1 and CDR2 (germline): LGHNA, YNFKEQ. Trimming cost V 2 bases and J 5 bases, with 7 bases left between them. This CDR3 region has 13 residues. CDR3 region: CASSQHRDQPQHF. Written as DNA, the CDR3 is TGTGCCAGCAGCCAACACAGGGATCAGCCCCAGCATTTT.

This chain connects TRBV20-1 to TRBJ2-4; D remains ambiguous. There are 15 residues in the CDR3. Looked up from germline, CDR1 is DFQATT and CDR2 is SNEGSKA (reference sequence). Deletions cut 0 bases from V and 0 bases from J, with 9 bases between. The CDR3 loop reads CSARDPGLAKNIQYF. In nucleotides, the CDR3 is TGCAGTGCTAGAGATCCCGGCCTAGCCAAAAACATTCAGTACTTC.

This chain links TRBV20-1 with TRBJ2-5, with a tentative D call TRBD2 (6 bases). The V end lost 4 bases, the J end lost 5 bases, and 20 bases lay between the germline ends. CDR1 and CDR2 (germline): DFQATT, SNEGSKA (reference sequence). The CDR3 is 15 residues long. CDR3 sequence (DNA): TGCAGTGCTACCACGGGGGAAGGGGCTGCGGAGACCCAGTACTTC. It yields the protein CSATTGEGAAETQYF.

This clonotype occurred once. The rearrangement uses TRBV29-1 and TRBJ2-7, with a weak D call TRBD1 (5 bases). CDR3 length equals 14 residues. Trimming cost V 5 bases and J 0 bases, with 14 bases left between them. Germline V CDR1 and CDR2: SQVTM, ANQGSEA. CDR3 sequence: CSVKVGQSSYEQYF. CDR3 DNA: TGCAGCGTTAAAGTAGGACAATCCTCCTACGAGCAGTACTTC.

The chain combines TRBV6-7 with TRBJ1-4; unclear D gene. TRBV6-7 is marked as an open reading frame, function uncertain. Trimming took off 0 bases at V and 5 bases at J, with 10 bases between the two ends. The CDR3 is made up of 15 amino acids. CDR3 in amino acids: CASSYSSEGNEKLFF. The CDR3 region has the DNA TGTGCCAGCAGTTACTCGAGCGAAGGGAATGAAAAACTGTTTTTT.

The chain joins TRBV4-2 to TRBJ2-1; D not resolved. Looked up from germline, CDR1 is LGHNA and CDR2 is YNFKEQ. This CDR3 region has 13 residues. The V gene lost 0 bases and the J gene lost 8 bases, with 8 bases spanning the gap. This CDR3 is CASSQEPPDEQFF. CDR3 coding DNA: TGTGCCAGCAGCCAAGAGCCCCCGGATGAGCAGTTCTTC.